This TCR beta chain was sequenced in a study of T cells in Graves' hyperthyroidism and ophthalmopathy. Study findings and constraints: In the analysis, a 13 V-J model separated ophthalmopathy from stable hyperthyroidism. Most thyroid clonotypes expanded above 0.001 were also detected in blood.

Details on this clonotype: The antigen remains unidentified. Since the CDR3 does not end with the conserved phenylalanine or tryptophan, this likely comes from a read error. No DNA is shown, since the ends of the CDR3 on it are uncertain; the CDR3 is the one TCRdb lists.

Amplification of TCR beta CDR3 regions used RNA as the template. A first-round RT-PCR of the TCR CDR3 used the HTBI primer set. One entry per CDR3 protein results from TCRdb running MiXCR on the multiplex PCR reads. The top ten hold around 30% of the sample, which has 96,000 or so distinct CDR3 sequences, about 51% seen once. Absent ophthalmopathy progression within 18 months defined stable Graves' hyperthyroidism. The CDR3 totals 11 residues, both ends included. In germline, CDR1 is SGHTA, CDR2 FQGNSA. Sequencing input: blood. The chain couples TRBV7-2 to TRBJ2-5; the listed D gene, TRBD2, was not tested against the DNA. The sequence was obtained from a woman aged 35 to 49 with Graves' hyperthyroidism. The chain's CDR3 is CASSFASGRYT.